The clone carrying this T cell receptor beta chain was seen a few times. The target antigen is unknown. The data stem from a study of T and B cells in COVID-19 patients. Study background: Peripheral blood came from COVID-19 patients with active infection or after recovery. Critical illness requiring mechanical ventilation or extracorporeal membrane oxygenation affected three fifths of the roughly 20 active-infection patients. Median age was about 35 years in the recovered cohort and around 63 years in the active-infection cohort. Whole-study results and caveats: In COVID-19 patients, T cell receptor beta variable and joining gene use was reportedly strongly skewed.

Each TRB amplification used roughly 240-550 ng of genomic DNA from blood. BIOMED2 TRB-A/B primer pools were used in multiplex TRB PCR. TCRdb independently ran MiXCR on the multiplex PCR reads; one entry per CDR3 protein. The data contain about 22,000 distinct CDR3 sequences, 25% to 35% of them singletons. The germline V and J ends were trimmed by 6 bases and 5 bases, with 11 bases remaining between them. Germline CDR1 reads KGHSH; CDR2 reads LQKENI. This CDR3 has 13 amino acids. This receptor was obtained from a human donor who had recovered from COVID-19. The chain couples TRBV18 to TRBJ2-1; D not resolved. The source material was blood. CDR3 in amino acids: CASSPKNNNEQFF. The CDR3 DNA follows: TGTGCCAGCTCCCCCAAAAATAACAATGAGCAGTTCTTC.